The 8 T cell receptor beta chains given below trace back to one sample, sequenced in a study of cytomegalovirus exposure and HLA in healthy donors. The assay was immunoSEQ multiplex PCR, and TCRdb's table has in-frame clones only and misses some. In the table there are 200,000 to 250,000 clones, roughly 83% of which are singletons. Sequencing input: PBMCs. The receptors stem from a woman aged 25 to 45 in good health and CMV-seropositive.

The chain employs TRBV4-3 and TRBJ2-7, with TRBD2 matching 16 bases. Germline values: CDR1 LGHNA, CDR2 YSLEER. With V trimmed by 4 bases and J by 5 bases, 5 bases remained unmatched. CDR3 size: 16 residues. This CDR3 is CASSPGLAGGPDEQYF. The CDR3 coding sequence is TGCGCCAGCAGCCCGGGACTAGCGGGAGGGCCTGACGAGCAGTACTTC.

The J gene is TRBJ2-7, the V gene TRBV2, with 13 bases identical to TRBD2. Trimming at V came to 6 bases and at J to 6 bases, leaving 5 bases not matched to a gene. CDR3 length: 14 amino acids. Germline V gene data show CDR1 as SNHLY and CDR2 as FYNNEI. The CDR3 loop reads CASRDRTSGSEQYF. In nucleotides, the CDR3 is TGTGCCAGCAGGGATCGGACTAGCGGGAGCGAGCAGTACTTC.

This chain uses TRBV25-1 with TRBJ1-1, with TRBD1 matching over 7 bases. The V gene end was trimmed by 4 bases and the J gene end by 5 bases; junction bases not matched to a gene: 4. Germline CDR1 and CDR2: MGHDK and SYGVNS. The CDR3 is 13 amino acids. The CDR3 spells CASSVTGFTEAFF. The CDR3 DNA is TGTGCCAGCAGTGTGACAGGGTTTACTGAAGCTTTCTTT.

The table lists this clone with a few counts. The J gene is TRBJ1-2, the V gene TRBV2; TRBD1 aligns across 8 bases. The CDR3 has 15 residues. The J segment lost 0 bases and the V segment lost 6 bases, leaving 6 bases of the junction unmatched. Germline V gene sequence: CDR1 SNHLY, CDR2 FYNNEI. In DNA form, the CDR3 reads TGTGCCAGCAGGGGACAGGAGGGCCCTAACTATGGCTACACCTTC. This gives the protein CASRGQEGPNYGYTF.

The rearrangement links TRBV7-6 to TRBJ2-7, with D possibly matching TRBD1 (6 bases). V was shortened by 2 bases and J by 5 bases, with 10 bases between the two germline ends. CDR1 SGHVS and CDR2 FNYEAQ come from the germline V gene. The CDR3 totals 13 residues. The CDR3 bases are TGTGCCAGCAGCTTACAGGGGCAGGACGAGCAGTACTTC. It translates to CASSLQGQDEQYF.

Written as DNA, the CDR3 is TGTGCCAGCAGAGGGACACTGAGCACTGAAGCTTTCTTT. It specifies CASRGTLSTEAFF. The chain combines TRBV27 with TRBJ1-1; weak D call: TRBD1 (6 bases). Germline lookup yields CDR1 MNHEY and CDR2 SMNVEV (reference sequence). Trimming took 6 bases from V and 4 from J, leaving 12 bases between them. CDR3 length equals 13 residues.

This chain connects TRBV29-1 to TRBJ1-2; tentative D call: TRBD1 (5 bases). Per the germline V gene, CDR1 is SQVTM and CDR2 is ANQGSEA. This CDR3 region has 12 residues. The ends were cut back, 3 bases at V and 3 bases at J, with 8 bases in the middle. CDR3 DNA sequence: TGCAGCGTTGAGTCGGGGGACTATGGCTACACCTTC. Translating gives CSVESGDYGYTF.

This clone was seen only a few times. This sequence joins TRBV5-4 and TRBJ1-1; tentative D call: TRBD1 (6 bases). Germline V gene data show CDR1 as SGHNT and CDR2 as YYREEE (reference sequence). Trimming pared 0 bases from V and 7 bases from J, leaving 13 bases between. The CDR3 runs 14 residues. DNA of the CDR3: TGTGCCAGCAGCTTGGCAGGGGATGGGAGTGAAGCTTTCTTT. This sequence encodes CASSLAGDGSEAFF.